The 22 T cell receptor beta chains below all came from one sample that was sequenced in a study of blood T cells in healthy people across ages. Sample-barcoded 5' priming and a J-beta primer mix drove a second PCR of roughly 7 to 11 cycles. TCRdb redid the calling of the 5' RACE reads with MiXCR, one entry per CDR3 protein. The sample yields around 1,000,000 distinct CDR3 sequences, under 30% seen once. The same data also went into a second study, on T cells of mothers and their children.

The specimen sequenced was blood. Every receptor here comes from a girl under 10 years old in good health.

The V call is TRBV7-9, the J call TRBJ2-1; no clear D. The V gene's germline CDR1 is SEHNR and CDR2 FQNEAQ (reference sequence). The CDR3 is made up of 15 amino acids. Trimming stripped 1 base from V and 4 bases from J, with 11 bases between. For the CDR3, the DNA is TGTGCCAGCAGCTTAGAACTCCTCCTATACAATGAGCAGTTCTTC. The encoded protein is CASSLELLLYNEQFF.

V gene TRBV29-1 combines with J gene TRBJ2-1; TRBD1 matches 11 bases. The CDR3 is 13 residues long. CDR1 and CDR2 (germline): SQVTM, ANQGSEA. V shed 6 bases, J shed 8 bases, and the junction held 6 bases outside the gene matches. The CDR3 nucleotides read TGCAGCGTGCCCGGGACAGGGGGTGATGAGCAGTTCTTC. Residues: CSVPGTGGDEQFF.

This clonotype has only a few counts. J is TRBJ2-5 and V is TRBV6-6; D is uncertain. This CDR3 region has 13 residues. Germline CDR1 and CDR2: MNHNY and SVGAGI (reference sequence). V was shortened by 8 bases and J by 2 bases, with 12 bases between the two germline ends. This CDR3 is CASGTRSQETQYF. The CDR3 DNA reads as TGTGCCAGCGGAACCCGGAGTCAAGAGACCCAGTACTTC.

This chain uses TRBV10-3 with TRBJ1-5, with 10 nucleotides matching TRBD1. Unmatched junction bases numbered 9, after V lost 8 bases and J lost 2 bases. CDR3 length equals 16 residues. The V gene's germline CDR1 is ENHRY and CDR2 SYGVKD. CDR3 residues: CAILPGQGWGNQPQHF. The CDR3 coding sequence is TGTGCCATCCTACCGGGACAGGGGTGGGGCAATCAGCCCCAGCATTTT.

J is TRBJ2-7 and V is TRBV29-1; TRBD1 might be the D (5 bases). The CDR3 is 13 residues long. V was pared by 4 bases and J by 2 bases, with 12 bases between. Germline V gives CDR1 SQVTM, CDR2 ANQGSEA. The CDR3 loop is CSVVLDKPYEQYF. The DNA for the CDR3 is TGCAGCGTTGTTTTGGACAAACCCTACGAGCAGTACTTC.

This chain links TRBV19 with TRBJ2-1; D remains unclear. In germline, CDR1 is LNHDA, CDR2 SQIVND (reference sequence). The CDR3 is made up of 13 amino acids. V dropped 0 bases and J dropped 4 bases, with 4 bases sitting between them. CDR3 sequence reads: CASSIDGYNEQFF. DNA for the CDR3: TGTGCCAGTAGTATAGATGGATACAATGAGCAGTTCTTC.

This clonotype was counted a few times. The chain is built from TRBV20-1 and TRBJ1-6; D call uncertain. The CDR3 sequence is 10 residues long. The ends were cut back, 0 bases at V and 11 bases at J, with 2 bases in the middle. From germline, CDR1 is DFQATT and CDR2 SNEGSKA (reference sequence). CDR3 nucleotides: TGCAGTGCTAGAGAGCCACCCCTCCACTTT. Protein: CSAREPPLHF.

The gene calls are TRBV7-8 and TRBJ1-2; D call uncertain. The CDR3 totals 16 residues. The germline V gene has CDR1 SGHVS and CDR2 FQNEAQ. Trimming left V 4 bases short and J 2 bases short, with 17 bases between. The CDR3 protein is CASSSRAQLPNYGYTF. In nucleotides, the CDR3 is TGTGCCAGCAGCTCCCGGGCGCAACTCCCGAACTATGGCTACACCTTC.

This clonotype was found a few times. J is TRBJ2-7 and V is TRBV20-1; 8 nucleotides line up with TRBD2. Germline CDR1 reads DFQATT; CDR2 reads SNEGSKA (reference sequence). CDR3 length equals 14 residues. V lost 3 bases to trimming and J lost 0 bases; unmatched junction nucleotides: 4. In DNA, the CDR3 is TGCAGTGCTAGTCGTCGGGAGGGCTCCTACGAGCAGTACTTC. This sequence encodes CSASRREGSYEQYF.

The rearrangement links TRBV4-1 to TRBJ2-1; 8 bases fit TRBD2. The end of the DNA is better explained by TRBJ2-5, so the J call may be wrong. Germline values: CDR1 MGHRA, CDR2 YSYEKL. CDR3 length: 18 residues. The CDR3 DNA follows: TGCGCCAGCAGCCAAGTTGGGGTAACACGGGAGGGACGAGAGACCCAGTACTTC. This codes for CASSQVGVTREGRETQYF.

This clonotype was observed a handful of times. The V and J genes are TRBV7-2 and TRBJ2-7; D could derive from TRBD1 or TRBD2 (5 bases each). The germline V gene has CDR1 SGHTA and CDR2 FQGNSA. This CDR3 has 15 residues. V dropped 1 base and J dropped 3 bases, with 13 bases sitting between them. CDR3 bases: TGTGCCAGCAGCTTAGACGGGGCTATGAACTACGAGCAGTACTTC. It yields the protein CASSLDGAMNYEQYF.

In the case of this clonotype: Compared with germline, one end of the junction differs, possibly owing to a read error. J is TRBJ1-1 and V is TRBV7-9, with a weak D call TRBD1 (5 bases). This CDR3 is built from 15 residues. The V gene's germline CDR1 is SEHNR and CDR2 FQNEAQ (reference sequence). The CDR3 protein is CVSSGTIAENTEAFF. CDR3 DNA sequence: TGTGTCAGCAGCGGGACGATTGCGGAGAACACTGAAGCTTTCTTT.

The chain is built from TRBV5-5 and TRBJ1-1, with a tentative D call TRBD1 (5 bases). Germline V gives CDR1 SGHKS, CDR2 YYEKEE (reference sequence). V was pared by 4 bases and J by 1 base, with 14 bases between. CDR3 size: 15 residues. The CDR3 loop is CASSPWGEANTEAFF. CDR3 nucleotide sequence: TGTGCCAGCAGCCCCTGGGGGGAGGCGAACACTGAAGCTTTCTTT.

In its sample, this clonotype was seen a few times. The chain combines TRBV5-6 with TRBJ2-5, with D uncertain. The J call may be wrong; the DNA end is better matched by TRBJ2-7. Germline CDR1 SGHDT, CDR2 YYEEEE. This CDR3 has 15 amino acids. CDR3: CASSLLTQVVYEQYF. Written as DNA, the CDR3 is TGTGCCAGCAGCCTTTTGACGCAGGTGGTTTACGAGCAGTACTTC.

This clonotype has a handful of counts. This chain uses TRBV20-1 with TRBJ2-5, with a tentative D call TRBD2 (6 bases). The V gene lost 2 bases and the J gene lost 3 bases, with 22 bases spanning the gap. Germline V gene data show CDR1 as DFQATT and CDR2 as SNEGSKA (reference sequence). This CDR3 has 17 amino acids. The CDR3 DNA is TGCAGTGCTAGAAAGGTCCTGGTGCCCGGGAGTGAAGAGACCCAGTACTTC. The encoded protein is CSARKVLVPGSEETQYF.

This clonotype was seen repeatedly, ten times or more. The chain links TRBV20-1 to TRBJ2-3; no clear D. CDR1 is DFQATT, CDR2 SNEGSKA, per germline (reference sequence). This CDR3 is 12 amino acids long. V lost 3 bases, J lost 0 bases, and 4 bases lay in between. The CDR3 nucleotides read TGCAGTGCTAGGGGTAGCACAGATACGCAGTATTTT. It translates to CSARGSTDTQYF.

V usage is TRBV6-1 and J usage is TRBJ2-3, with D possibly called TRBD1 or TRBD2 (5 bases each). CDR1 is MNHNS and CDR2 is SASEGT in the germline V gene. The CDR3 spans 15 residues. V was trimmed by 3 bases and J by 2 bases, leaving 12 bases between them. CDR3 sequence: CASSEGEGDTDTQYF. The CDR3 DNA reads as TGTGCCAGCAGTGAGGGAGAAGGGGACACAGATACGCAGTATTTT.

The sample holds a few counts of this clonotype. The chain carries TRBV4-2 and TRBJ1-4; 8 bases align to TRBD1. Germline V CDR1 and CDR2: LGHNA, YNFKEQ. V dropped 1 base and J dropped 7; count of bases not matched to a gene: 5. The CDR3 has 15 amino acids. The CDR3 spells CASSQGETGVEKLFF. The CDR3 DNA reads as TGTGCCAGCAGCCAAGGGGAGACAGGGGTTGAAAAACTGTTTTTT.

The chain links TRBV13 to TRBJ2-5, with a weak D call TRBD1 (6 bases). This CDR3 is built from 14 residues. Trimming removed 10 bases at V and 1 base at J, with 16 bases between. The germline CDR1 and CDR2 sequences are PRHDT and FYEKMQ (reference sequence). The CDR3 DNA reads TGTGCCACCGCCTTCAGGGGTGGCCAAGAGACCCAGTACTTC. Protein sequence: CATAFRGGQETQYF.

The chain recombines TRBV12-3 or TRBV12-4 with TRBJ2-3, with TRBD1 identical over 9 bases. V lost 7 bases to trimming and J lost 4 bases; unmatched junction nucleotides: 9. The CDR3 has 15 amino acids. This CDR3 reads CASISGQGSADTQYF. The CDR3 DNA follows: TGTGCCAGCATATCCGGACAGGGGAGCGCAGATACGCAGTATTTT.

Here the CDR3 reads CSARGDPSDTQYF. CDR3 sequence (DNA): TGCAGTGCTAGAGGGGACCCTTCAGATACGCAGTATTTT. The J gene is TRBJ2-3, the V gene TRBV20-1; D is possibly TRBD1 or TRBD2 (5 bases each). Per germline, CDR1 DFQATT and CDR2 SNEGSKA (reference sequence). CDR3 size: 13 residues. V lost 1 base to trimming and J lost 4 bases, with 9 bases between them.

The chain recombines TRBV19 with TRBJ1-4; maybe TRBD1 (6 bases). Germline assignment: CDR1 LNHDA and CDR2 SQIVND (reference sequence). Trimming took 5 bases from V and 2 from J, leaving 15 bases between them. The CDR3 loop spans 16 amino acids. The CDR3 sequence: CASSSRTASTNEKLFF. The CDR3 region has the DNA TGTGCCAGTAGTTCGCGGACAGCTTCGACTAATGAAAAACTGTTTTTT.